This T cell receptor beta chain was identified in a study of blood T cells in healthy people across ages. Researchers collected around 10 milliliters of peripheral blood from every single donor. Study-wide results and caveats: Long-lived and aged donors differed, with more naive CD4+ cells and higher diversity in the long-lived. Strongly correlated with naive T cell percentage was TCR beta diversity.

Of note for this clonotype: The antigen is unknown.

Germline CDR1 is SNHLY and CDR2 is FYNNEI. Trimming cost V 4 bases and J 13 bases, with 26 bases left between them. This CDR3 is built from 16 residues. Alongside a J-beta primer mix, a sample-barcoded 5' primer served in a second PCR lasting roughly 7 to 11 cycles. TCRdb fed the 5' RACE reads into MiXCR, producing one record per CDR3 protein. This sample has roughly 1,500,000 distinct CDR3 sequences; 42% occur once, and the top ten carry 7.9%. The chain employs TRBV2 and TRBJ2-1, with D uncertain. The sequence was obtained from a young woman in good health. The sample taken for sequencing was blood. CDR3 in DNA: TGTGCCAGCAGTGTGGTGGGAATCGGAGTTCAAGAGACCCAGTTCTTC. Its protein product is CASSVVGIGVQETQFF.